This TCR beta chain comes out of a study of shared clonotypes between healthy human individuals. Overall study: The study used three CD4 naive, three CD4 memory, two CD8 naive and one CD8 memory plate per donor. The study, taken as a whole, reports: Non-shared clonotypes displayed generation probabilities falling below those of clonotypes present in all four donors.

From germline, CDR1 is SGHTA and CDR2 FQGNSA. The CDR3 runs 13 residues. V was shortened by 5 bases and J by 7 bases, with 14 bases between the two germline ends. The authors ran the assay at deep level. Replicate PCRs from sorted subsets contained around 190 ng DNA, which is some 30,000 T cell genomes. TCRdb's copy holds only in-frame clones and misses some; the assay was immunoSEQ multiplex PCR. The sample yields approximately 700,000 clones, roughly 72% seen once. This clone was found a few times. Its antigen is undetermined. The rearrangement links TRBV7-2 to TRBJ2-5; D tentatively reads TRBD1 or TRBD2 (5 bases each). The origin of this receptor is a woman in her twenties or thirties in good health. The material sequenced was memory CD4+ T cells sorted from blood. Subset described: CD45RA-negative fraction. CDR3 nucleotide sequence: TGTGCCAGCAGCCGGGGACGGAGTGGGACCCAGTACTTC. This gives the protein CASSRGRSGTQYF.